Detailed here is one TCR beta chain. Antigen specificity is unknown. Sequence at one end of the junction differs from germline and may be a read error. RNA transcripts were the template, and TCR beta CDR3 regions were amplified from them. First-round RT-PCR employed HTBI primers, with a second-round multiplex PCR after it. TCRdb itself ran the multiplex PCR reads through MiXCR, one entry per CDR3 protein. Altogether around 1,000,000 distinct CDR3 sequences are present, 36% being singletons, with the ten largest covering approximately 10%. This record belongs to a study of Graves' ophthalmopathy and Graves' hyperthyroidism. The V gene's germline CDR1 is SQVTM and CDR2 ANQGSEA. The CDR3 runs 11 residues. Uncontrolled infections, other autoimmune diseases, pregnancy or lactation barred patients from enrollment. Patients were diagnosed from clinical symptoms, serum thyroxine, TRAb, thyroid ultrasound and orbital computed tomography.

Regarding the study as a whole: Most expanded clonotypes in thyroid above 0.001 frequency also showed up in blood. Ophthalmopathy was separated from stable hyperthyroidism by a 13-signature model with around 88% sensitivity and 81.08% specificity.

This sequence originates from an adult man with Graves' hyperthyroidism. This sequence joins TRBV29-1 and TRBJ1-2; 10 bases fit TRBD1. The sample was peripheral blood or thyroid tissue (not recorded which). As DNA, the CDR3 is TGCAGCGCCATACAGACAGGGGGCTGCACCTTC. Its protein product is CSAIQTGGCTF.